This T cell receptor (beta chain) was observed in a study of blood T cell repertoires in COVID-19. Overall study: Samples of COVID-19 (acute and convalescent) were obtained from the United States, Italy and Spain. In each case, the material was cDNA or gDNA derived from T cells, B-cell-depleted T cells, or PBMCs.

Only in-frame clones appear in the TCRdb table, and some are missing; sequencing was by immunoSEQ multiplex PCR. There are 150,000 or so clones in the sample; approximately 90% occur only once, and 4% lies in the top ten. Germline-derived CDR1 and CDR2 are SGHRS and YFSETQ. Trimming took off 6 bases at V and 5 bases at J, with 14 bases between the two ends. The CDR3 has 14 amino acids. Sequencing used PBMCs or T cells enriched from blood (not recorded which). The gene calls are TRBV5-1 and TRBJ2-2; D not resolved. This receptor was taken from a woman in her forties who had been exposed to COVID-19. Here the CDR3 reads CASNVELKTGELFF. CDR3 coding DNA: TGCGCCAGCAATGTAGAACTGAAAACCGGGGAGCTGTTTTTT.